The clone carrying this TCR beta chain occurred many times. Its specificity is not known. This CDR3 contains 14 residues. The germline CDR1 and CDR2 sequences are MDHEN and SYDVKM. V gave up 5 bases and J gave up 5 bases; unmatched junction bases: 5. These data belong to a study of T cells in Graves' hyperthyroidism and ophthalmopathy. Clinical symptoms, serum thyroxine and TRAb, thyroid ultrasound and orbital computed tomography together formed the diagnostic basis. Findings and limits, study-wide: Most clonotypes that expanded in the thyroid above 0.001 also showed up in blood. The model anticipated ophthalmopathy a median about 6.5 months pre-onset.

Amplification of TCR beta CDR3 regions used RNA as the template. HTBI primers were employed in a first-round RT-PCR of the TCR CDR3. MiXCR, run by TCRdb on the multiplex PCR reads, gives a single entry per CDR3 protein. There are roughly 180,000 distinct CDR3 sequences in the sample; about 15% occur only once, and around 29% lies in the top ten. The receptor's source is a woman aged 45-65 years with Graves' hyperthyroidism. This chain links TRBV28 with TRBJ1-1; TRBD1 matches 10 bases. Material for sequencing was blood. The CDR3: CASSPGQGYTEAFF. In DNA, the CDR3 is TGTGCCAGCAGTCCGGGACAGGGGTATACTGAAGCTTTCTTT.